This T cell receptor beta chain is from a study of blood T cell repertoires in COVID-19. About the research overall: Sites across the United States, Italy and Spain contributed samples from acute and convalescent COVID-19.

Profiling relied on immunoSEQ multiplex PCR, and the TCRdb table lists in-frame clones only, not all of them. The sample comprises about 480,000 clones, approximately 90% of which are singletons, and about 2% rests with the top ten. The sequencing input was PBMCs or T cells enriched from blood (not recorded which). The sequence came from a middle-aged woman who had recovered from COVID-19.

The CDR3 loop reads CASSTWTELNTEAFF. The CDR3, as DNA: TGTGCCAGCAGCACGTGGACAGAGCTGAACACTGAAGCTTTCTTT. V gene TRBV7-6 combines with J gene TRBJ1-1; TRBD1 is a possible D gene (6 bases). The CDR3 sequence is 15 residues long. V lost 5 bases and J lost 0, with 13 bases in between. In germline, CDR1 is SGHVS, CDR2 FNYEAQ.